These 16 T cell receptor beta chains came from one sample sequenced in a study of regulatory T cells in long-lasting Graves disease. CDR3-region Arm-PCR and iRepertoire HTBI primers produced the TCR beta libraries. TCRdb re-called the multiplex PCR reads with MiXCR, one entry per CDR3 protein. The table shows about half a million distinct CDR3 sequences, with 9.5% to 15% occurring only once. Regarding time point: newly diagnosed GD, antithyroid drugs for less than 3 months. Preparation of the TCR library used RNA extracted from PBMCs. The same specimen was also included in a second study, on T cells in Graves' hyperthyroidism and ophthalmopathy.

The sequences come from peripheral blood mononuclear cells (PBMCs), collected at new diagnosis, from a patient treated with antithyroid drugs. The receptors originated from a woman in her 30s with Graves disease.

This clonotype has ten or more counts. J is TRBJ2-7 and V is TRBV3-1; TRBD2 aligns across 9 bases. The CDR3 runs 15 residues. With 4 bases clipped from V and 3 bases from J, the junction kept 7 bases outside the gene matches. Germline CDR1 reads LGHDT; CDR2 reads YNNKEL (reference sequence). The CDR3 loop is CASSPLSSGIYEQYF. DNA of the CDR3: TGTGCCAGCAGCCCCTTATCTAGCGGGATCTACGAGCAGTACTTC.

This clonotype was recorded a few times. The J gene is TRBJ1-1, the V gene TRBV20-1; a weak D match, TRBD1 (6 bases). V lost 7 bases, J lost 8 bases, and 14 bases lay in between. CDR3 length: 11 amino acids. Per germline, CDR1 DFQATT and CDR2 SNEGSKA (reference sequence). The CDR3 sequence is CSGWGATEAFF. As DNA, the CDR3 is TGCAGTGGGTGGGGGGCCACCGAAGCTTTCTTT.

This clonotype was seen ten or more times. This sequence joins TRBV20-1 and TRBJ1-2; 9 bases fit TRBD1. J lost 0 bases, V lost 5 bases, and 4 bases had no gene match. Germline CDR1 reads DFQATT; CDR2 reads SNEGSKA (reference sequence). The CDR3 is 14 amino acids. The CDR3 DNA reads TGCAGTGCTCGGACAGGGGTCACTAACTATGGCTACACCTTC. This translates into CSARTGVTNYGYTF.

The table lists this clonotype with a count of one. The CDR3 reads CASSQGAPLINQPQHF. The DNA of the CDR3 is TGCGCCAGCAGCCAAGGGGCCCCACTGATCAATCAGCCCCAGCATTTT. This sequence joins TRBV4-1 and TRBJ1-5; no definite D call. The CDR3 length is 16 residues. Germline V CDR1 and CDR2: MGHRA, YSYEKL. V gave up 1 base and J gave up 3 bases, with 13 bases separating them.

Only a few counts were recorded for this clonotype. The gene calls are TRBV20-1 and TRBJ2-5; D not resolved. V was pared by 3 bases and J by 5 bases, with 13 bases between. Germline-derived CDR1 and CDR2 are DFQATT and SNEGSKA (reference sequence). The CDR3 has 13 amino acids. For the CDR3, the DNA is TGCAGTGCTAGCGGGCCCAACTGGGAGACCCAGTACTTC. It specifies CSASGPNWETQYF.

The rearrangement uses TRBV24-1 and TRBJ2-3, with 8 bases identical to TRBD2. The CDR3 is 14 amino acids. V lost 7 bases and J lost 6; bases outside the gene matches: 8. Per germline, CDR1 KGHDR and CDR2 SFDVKD. The CDR3 bases are TGTGCCACCAGAGAGGGACTAGGAACGGATACGCAGTATTTT. Translation gives CATREGLGTDTQYF.

The table lists this clonotype with a few counts. This sequence joins TRBV7-2 and TRBJ2-1; TRBD2 aligns across 9 bases. Germline V gene data show CDR1 as SGHTA and CDR2 as FQGNSA. J lost 5 bases, V lost 3 bases, and 8 bases had no gene match. There are 16 residues in the CDR3. The CDR3 protein is CASSLDSPSGNNEQFF. DNA for the CDR3: TGTGCCAGCAGCTTGGATAGTCCTAGCGGGAACAATGAGCAGTTCTTC.

In this sample, this clonotype turned up many times. The J gene is TRBJ1-1, the V gene TRBV28; D possibly corresponds to TRBD1 (5 bases). The germline CDR1 and CDR2 sequences are MDHEN and SYDVKM. The CDR3 consists of 13 residues. Trimming removed 6 bases at V and 2 bases at J, with 10 bases between. CDR3 DNA: TGTGCCAGCAGAGACGACAGAAACACTGAAGCTTTCTTT. Protein product: CASRDDRNTEAFF.

This clonotype was recorded at least ten times. This chain links TRBV6-5 with TRBJ1-1; 8 bases are shared with TRBD1. V lost 2 bases and J lost 3; bases outside the gene matches: 8. CDR1 is MNHEY, CDR2 SVGAGI, per germline. CDR3 length equals 16 residues. This CDR3 is CASSYGQGWWDTEAFF. The CDR3 nucleotides are TGTGCCAGCAGTTACGGACAGGGTTGGTGGGACACTGAAGCTTTCTTT.

With respect to this clonotype: One junction end disagrees with the germline gene, perhaps due to a read error. The rearrangement uses TRBV14 and TRBJ2-7, with 11 nucleotides matching TRBD2. This CDR3 contains 18 residues. Germline-derived CDR1 and CDR2 are SGHDN and FVKESK. The CDR3: CANSHTLAGAKSSYEQYF. For the CDR3, the DNA is TGTGCCAACAGCCACACACTAGCGGGAGCGAAAAGCTCCTACGAGCAGTACTTC.

With respect to this clonotype: This may be a read error: a much more frequent sequence differs by one nucleotide. This chain joins TRBV28 and TRBJ2-5, with no clear D. Between the trimmed V and J ends, which lost 3 bases and 3 bases, there was a span of 5 bases. The CDR3 runs 12 residues. The germline V gene encodes CDR1 MDHEN and CDR2 SYDVKM. This CDR3 reads CASSFRKETQYF. For the CDR3, the DNA is TGTGCCAGCAGTTTCCGGAAAGAGACCCAGTACTTC.

In its sample, this clonotype was seen many times. This sequence joins TRBV20-1 and TRBJ2-7; no definite D call. The germline CDR1 and CDR2 sequences are DFQATT and SNEGSKA (reference sequence). Trimming removed 3 bases from V and 6 bases from J, with 9 bases in between. This CDR3 is 11 amino acids long. The CDR3 DNA sequence: TGCAGTGCTAGTGTTTCGGGCGAGCAGTACTTC. Protein sequence: CSASVSGEQYF.

The chain couples TRBV6-1 to TRBJ2-7, with D hard to call. V was cut by 5 bases and J by 0 bases, with 11 bases left in between. CDR1 MNHNS and CDR2 SASEGT come from the germline V gene. The CDR3 extends over 14 amino acids. The CDR3 loop is CASSHRRNSYEQYF. The CDR3 nucleotides read TGTGCCAGCAGTCATCGACGCAACTCCTACGAGCAGTACTTC.

This rearrangement joins TRBV28 to TRBJ2-1; D is perhaps TRBD2 (6 bases). CDR3 length: 18 residues. CDR1 is MDHEN, CDR2 SYDVKM, per germline. V shed 7 bases and J shed 8 bases, with 30 bases lying between them. CDR3 sequence: CASNSGLGPLPRRDEQFF. The CDR3 nucleotides are TGTGCCAGCAACTCCGGGCTAGGCCCTCTGCCCCGGAGGGATGAGCAGTTCTTC.

The chain is built from TRBV6-1 and TRBJ2-1; tentatively, D is TRBD1 (5 bases). The V and J ends lost 6 bases and 4 bases respectively, with 19 bases between them. Per germline, CDR1 MNHNS and CDR2 SASEGT. The CDR3 consists of 16 residues. This CDR3 reads CASSSQDPRVYNEQFF. CDR3 DNA sequence: TGTGCCAGCAGCTCACAGGACCCACGGGTTTACAATGAGCAGTTCTTC.

The J gene is TRBJ2-7, the V gene TRBV19; D call uncertain. V lost 7 bases and J lost 1, with 11 bases in between. The germline CDR1 and CDR2 sequences are LNHDA and SQIVND (reference sequence). The CDR3 length is 13 residues. The CDR3 DNA is TGTGCCAGTATGGATCGACGGTCCTACGAGCAGTACTTC. It codes for CASMDRRSYEQYF.